This T cell receptor (beta chain) was profiled in a study of CD8+ T cells in alopecia areata. For the study at large: Patients in the treated group were given tofacitinib by mouth, 5 to 10 mg twice a day. The study, taken as a whole, reports: Sharing of TCRs across patients appeared less clear than in mice, possibly for HLA-related reasons.

RNA extraction was followed by reverse transcription into cDNA, which acted as the sequencing template. The assay was immunoSEQ multiplex PCR, and TCRdb's table has in-frame clones only and misses some. Of around 120,000 clones listed, roughly 50% are singletons. Stated treatment: oral pan-JAK inhibitor, 5-10 mg twice daily. Alopecia areata patients provided lesional scalp punch biopsies and peripheral blood, both collected for the study. A FACSAria was used to sort CD4+ and CD8+ T cells. These cells came from PBMCs. This clone was counted a few times. Its antigen is not identified. Germline-derived CDR1 and CDR2 are MDHEN and SYDVKM. The CDR3 runs to 15 residues. Trimming removed 6 bases from V and 0 bases from J; junction bases left unmatched: 5.

The origin of this receptor is a human donor with alopecia areata. The chain links TRBV28 to TRBJ1-3, with 7 bases that match TRBD1. The source was CD8+ T cells sorted from blood, collected at week 4, from a patient treated with tofacitinib. CDR3 residues: CASSLAGGSGNTIYF. The CDR3 DNA follows: TGTGCCAGCAGCTTAGCAGGGGGCTCTGGAAACACCATATATTTT.